What follows are 27 T cell receptor beta chains derived from one specimen sequenced in a study of cytomegalovirus exposure and HLA in healthy donors. It was with 60 Vbeta and 13 Jbeta primers that the PCR ran. Only in-frame clones appear in the TCRdb table, and some are missing; sequencing was by immunoSEQ multiplex PCR. The data show under 110,000 clones, with 75% seen just once and around 2.8% held by the top ten. The specimen sequenced was PBMCs. All receptors come from a male donor in good health and CMV-seropositive.

The chain joins TRBV27 to TRBJ1-4; D gene unclear. The CDR3 loop spans 14 amino acids. Germline CDR1 reads MNHEY; CDR2 reads SMNVEV (reference sequence). With 5 bases removed from V and 1 base from J, the gap between germline ends came to 8 bases. CDR3 nucleotides: TGTGCCAGCAGTCGAGATAGAACTAATGAAAAACTGTTTTTT. Amino acid sequence: CASSRDRTNEKLFF.

The J gene is TRBJ1-6, the V gene TRBV25-1; 7 nucleotides line up with TRBD1. Germline V gene sequence: CDR1 MGHDK, CDR2 SYGVNS. The CDR3 contains 16 residues. V lost 6 bases to trimming and J lost 0 bases; unmatched junction nucleotides: 5. The CDR3 nucleotides read TGTGCCAGCAGGCTGACAGGGAGCTCCTATAATTCACCCCTCCACTTT. This codes for CASRLTGSSYNSPLHF.

This sequence joins TRBV5-1 and TRBJ2-7, with D perhaps matching TRBD2 (6 bases). With 0 bases removed from V and 5 bases from J, the gap between germline ends came to 12 bases. CDR3 size: 14 residues. The germline V gene has CDR1 SGHRS and CDR2 YFSETQ. CDR3: CASSLGFGGDEQYF. In DNA, the CDR3 is TGCGCCAGCAGCTTGGGATTCGGAGGGGACGAGCAGTACTTC.

DNA of the CDR3: TGTGCCAGCAGCTTAGAGTTGGCGGGACTGCTCACCGGGGAGCTGTTTTTT. Translation: CASSLELAGLLTGELFF. The chain employs TRBV7-2 and TRBJ2-2; D is perhaps TRBD2 (6 bases). Germline values: CDR1 SGHTA, CDR2 FQGNSA. V was pared by 1 base and J by 4 bases, with 16 bases between. The CDR3 totals 17 residues.

The chain has TRBV2 and TRBJ2-2; D gene uncertain. CDR3 size: 12 residues. CDR1 and CDR2 (germline): SNHLY, FYNNEI. The V gene lost 3 bases and the J gene lost 11 bases, with 10 bases spanning the gap. This chain's CDR3 is CASSDRALELFF. DNA of the CDR3: TGTGCCAGCAGTGATAGAGCTCTAGAGCTGTTTTTT.

The rearrangement links TRBV6-6 to TRBJ1-5, with D hard to call. V was cut by 2 bases and J by 5 bases, with 10 bases left in between. Germline CDR1 and CDR2: MNHNY and SVGAGI (reference sequence). This CDR3 region has 14 residues. The CDR3 region has the DNA TGTGCCAGCAGTTACCTCTCGAGGGATCAGCCCCAGCATTTT. Translating it yields CASSYLSRDQPQHF.

CDR3 nucleotide sequence: TGTGCCAGCAGCCCCTCCGACAGGGGACCCTTCTCCTACAATGAGCAGTTCTTC. Protein sequence: CASSPSDRGPFSYNEQFF. This rearrangement joins TRBV7-9 to TRBJ2-1; TRBD1 matches at 8 bases. This CDR3 has 18 amino acids. With V trimmed by 5 bases and J by 0 bases, 12 bases remained unmatched. CDR1 and CDR2 (germline): SEHNR, FQNEAQ (reference sequence).

The chain carries TRBV11-2 and TRBJ1-4; D is unclear. Germline-derived CDR1 and CDR2 are SGHAT and FQNNGV. V lost 5 bases and J 2 bases, leaving 9 bases between the germline ends. The CDR3 runs to 14 residues. CDR3 sequence reads: CASSRVSTNEKLFF. As DNA, the CDR3 is TGTGCCAGCAGCCGGGTGTCCACTAATGAAAAACTGTTTTTT. Combining the CDR3 with reference TRBV11-2 and TRBJ1-4 gives the whole variable domain EAGVAQSPRYKIIEKRQSVAFWCNPISGHATLYWYQQILGQGPKLLIQFQNNGVVDDSQLPKDRFSAERLKGVDSTLKIQPAKLEDSAVYLCASSRVSTNEKLFFGSGTQLSVL.

This chain uses TRBV4-3 with TRBJ1-2, with 9 bases identical to TRBD1. The CDR3 has 16 residues. V shed 6 bases and J 6 bases; nucleotides not matched to a gene: 14. CDR1 is LGHNA, CDR2 YSLEER, per germline. CDR3 coding DNA: TGCGCCAGCAGTCCCGGGACAGGGTACGGGAACAATGGCTACACCTTC. It specifies CASSPGTGYGNNGYTF.

CDR3 DNA: TGTGCCAGCAGCTCCGGAGTAGCCAAAAACATTCAGTACTTC. This translates into CASSSGVAKNIQYF. The chain joins TRBV11-1 to TRBJ2-4; D unclear. Germline-derived CDR1 and CDR2 are SGHAT and FQDESV (reference sequence). V was pared by 4 bases and J by 0 bases, with 7 bases between. This CDR3 region has 14 residues. Variable domain in full (rest from reference TRBV11-1 and TRBJ2-4): EAEVAQSPRYKITEKSQAVAFWCDPISGHATLYWYRQILGQGPELLVQFQDESVVDDSQLPKDRFSAERLKGVDSTLKIQPAELGDSAMYLCASSSGVAKNIQYFGAGTRLSVL.

V usage is TRBV10-2 and J usage is TRBJ1-1; D unresolved. V was pared by 8 bases and J by 4 bases, with 14 bases between. This CDR3 comprises 13 residues. Germline assignment: CDR1 WSHSY and CDR2 SAAADI. This CDR3 is CASRGGRLTEAFF. The CDR3 DNA sequence: TGCGCCAGCCGGGGTGGGCGTCTCACTGAAGCTTTCTTT.

V usage is TRBV27 and J usage is TRBJ2-5; D is perhaps TRBD1 (6 bases). V lost 3 bases, J lost 2 bases, and 13 bases lay in between. CDR1 is MNHEY and CDR2 is SMNVEV in the germline V gene (reference sequence). This CDR3 is built from 15 residues. CDR3 protein: CASSLVGAAQETQYF. The CDR3 nucleotides read TGTGCCAGCAGTTTGGTGGGGGCGGCACAAGAGACCCAGTACTTC.

The CDR3: CSARILYGYTF. CDR3 sequence (DNA): TGCAGTGCTAGAATTCTATATGGCTACACCTTC. The chain joins TRBV20-1 to TRBJ1-2, with D uncertain. Deletions cut 2 bases from V and 5 bases from J, with 6 bases between. CDR1 is DFQATT and CDR2 is SNEGSKA in the germline V gene (reference sequence). CDR3 size: 11 residues.

This chain links TRBV6-6 with TRBJ1-2, with 10 bases identical to TRBD1. Trimming cost V 5 bases and J 8 bases; bases outside gene matches: 11. Germline values: CDR1 MNHNY, CDR2 SVGAGI (reference sequence). This CDR3 comprises 15 residues. Written as DNA, the CDR3 is TGTGCCAGCAGTCCCGATGGGACAGGGGTAGAAGGCTACACCTTC. Translated, it gives CASSPDGTGVEGYTF.

This clone was picked up one time. This chain joins TRBV7-9 and TRBJ2-3; a weak D match, TRBD2 (6 bases). This CDR3 contains 14 residues. Trimming removed 5 bases from V and 2 bases from J, with 11 bases in between. Looked up from germline, CDR1 is SEHNR and CDR2 is FQNEAQ (reference sequence). The CDR3 is CASSISGVTDTQYF. Written as DNA, the CDR3 is TGTGCCAGCAGCATATCGGGGGTCACAGATACGCAGTATTTT. Looking up the rest from reference TRBV7-9 and TRBJ2-3 gives the full variable domain: DTGVSQNPRHKITKRGQNVTFRCDPISEHNRLYWYRQTLGQGPEFLTYFQNEAQLEKSRLLSDRFSAERPKGSFSTLEIQRTEQGDSAMYLCASSISGVTDTQYFGPGTRLTVL.

V and J are TRBV30 and TRBJ1-3; 9 nucleotides line up with TRBD1. The junction had 9 bases not matched to a gene; V was cut back by 5 bases and J by 4 bases. Germline assignment: CDR1 GTSNPN and CDR2 SVGIG (reference sequence). The CDR3 spans 15 residues. The DNA of the CDR3 is TGTGCCTGGGGAGGGAACAGGGGGCGAGGAAACACCATATATTTT. Its protein product is CAWGGNRGRGNTIYF.

The V call is TRBV9, the J call TRBJ1-4; no definite D call. CDR3 length: 13 residues. Looked up from germline, CDR1 is SGDLS and CDR2 is YYNGEE. Deletions cut 4 bases from V and 4 bases from J, with 8 bases between. The CDR3 DNA follows: TGTGCCAGCAGCTCACAGATTAATGAAAAACTGTTTTTT. Its translation is CASSSQINEKLFF.

The rearrangement uses TRBV29-1 and TRBJ2-7, with 9 bases lining up with TRBD2. The CDR3 totals 15 residues. Trimming removed 4 bases from V and 3 bases from J; junction bases left unmatched: 10. Germline CDR1 reads SQVTM; CDR2 reads ANQGSEA. The CDR3, as DNA: TGCAGCGTTGTGTTTCTAGCGGGACTACTCTACGAGCAGTACTTC. Translating gives CSVVFLAGLLYEQYF.

The chain uses TRBV7-2 and TRBJ2-1, with 8 nucleotides matching TRBD2. Germline loops: CDR1 SGHTA, CDR2 FQGNSA. V lost 2 bases, J lost 2 bases, and 2 bases stayed unmatched. The CDR3 is made up of 15 amino acids. The CDR3 sequence is CASSLQRGPYNEQFF. In DNA, the CDR3 is TGTGCCAGCAGCTTACAGCGGGGGCCCTACAATGAGCAGTTCTTC.

The V and J genes are TRBV7-6 and TRBJ1-6; D is ambiguous. The V gene lost 5 bases and the J gene lost 0 bases, with 8 bases spanning the gap. This CDR3 comprises 15 residues. Germline lookup yields CDR1 SGHVS and CDR2 FNYEAQ. CDR3 region: CASSVVSSYNSPLHF. The CDR3 region has the DNA TGTGCCAGCAGCGTTGTGAGCTCCTATAATTCACCCCTCCACTTT.

The V call is TRBV5-1, the J call TRBJ2-3; 12 bases align to TRBD2. V gave up 4 bases and J gave up 8 bases; unmatched junction bases: 17. This CDR3 comprises 18 residues. CDR1 is SGHRS, CDR2 YFSETQ, per germline. CDR3 amino acids: CASSPPGLAGNPGVTQYF. The DNA of the CDR3 is TGCGCCAGCAGCCCACCTGGACTAGCGGGAAACCCTGGGGTTACGCAGTATTTT.

The chain joins TRBV6-5 to TRBJ2-2, with D perhaps matching TRBD1 (6 bases). V lost 2 bases and J lost 5, with 12 bases in between. CDR1 is MNHEY, CDR2 SVGAGI, per germline. CDR3 length: 15 residues. CDR3 loop: CASSYHSGVTGELFF. The CDR3 nucleotides read TGTGCCAGCAGTTACCATTCAGGGGTAACCGGGGAGCTGTTTTTT.

The chain employs TRBV25-1 and TRBJ1-5, with D hard to call. CDR3 length: 16 residues. The V end lost 3 bases, the J end lost 6 bases, and 18 bases lay between the germline ends. The germline V gene encodes CDR1 MGHDK and CDR2 SYGVNS. The CDR3 region is CASSDGWRAGIQPQHF. The CDR3 DNA sequence: TGTGCCAGCAGTGATGGTTGGAGGGCTGGGATTCAGCCCCAGCATTTT.

The rearrangement links TRBV7-3 to TRBJ2-3; D unresolved. Germline loops: CDR1 SGHTA, CDR2 FQGTGA. The V end lost 1 base, the J end lost 8 bases, and 10 bases lay between the germline ends. The CDR3 has 13 residues. CDR3 DNA: TGTGCCAGCAGCTTAAGGGCTGTCGGTACGCAGTATTTT. Residues: CASSLRAVGTQYF.

The V call is TRBV7-9, the J call TRBJ2-5; 11 bases match TRBD1. J gave up 5 bases and V 4 bases, and 3 bases lay outside the gene matches. The CDR3 covers 14 residues. The germline V gene encodes CDR1 SEHNR and CDR2 FQNEAQ (reference sequence). The CDR3 loop is CASSSDRGQETQYF. CDR3 nucleotides: TGTGCCAGCAGCTCGGACAGGGGGCAGGAGACCCAGTACTTC.

V gene TRBV19 combines with J gene TRBJ2-2; 7 nucleotides line up with TRBD1. V lost 6 bases, J lost 2 bases, and 6 bases stayed unmatched. The CDR3 is made up of 15 amino acids. In germline, CDR1 is LNHDA, CDR2 SQIVND (reference sequence). CDR3 coding DNA: TGTGCCAGTAGCCGTAGGGGGCAAAACACCGGGGAGCTGTTTTTT. Amino acid sequence: CASSRRGQNTGELFF.

This rearrangement joins TRBV7-9 to TRBJ1-1; TRBD1 might be the D (5 bases). Germline V gene data show CDR1 as SEHNR and CDR2 as FQNEAQ (reference sequence). The CDR3 is 14 amino acids. V was trimmed by 0 bases and J by 5 bases, leaving 10 bases between them. The CDR3 reads CASSLAREGTEAFF. In DNA, the CDR3 is TGTGCCAGCAGCTTAGCCAGGGAAGGTACTGAAGCTTTCTTT.